The 28 T cell receptor beta chains presented below share a single source sample, sequenced in a study of shared clonotypes between healthy human individuals. Sequenced by immunoSEQ multiplex PCR; TCRdb stores in-frame clones only, minus some. The repertoire holds 1.4 million to 1.5 million clones, with around 95% as singletons. Sequenced material: naive CD4+ T cells sorted from blood. Sample subset: CD45RA+ positively selected. The receptors shown here come from a man aged 25-45 years in good health.

The chain uses TRBV2 and TRBJ1-4; D unclear. V lost 4 bases and J lost 5, with 5 bases in between. The CDR3 extends over 12 amino acids. CDR1 is SNHLY and CDR2 is FYNNEI in the germline V gene. The CDR3 DNA follows: TGTGCCAGCAGTGTCCGAAATGAAAAACTGTTTTTT. It translates to CASSVRNEKLFF.

This sequence joins TRBV9 and TRBJ2-1; no clear D. CDR3 length: 13 residues. The V end was cut by 3 bases, the J end by 8 bases, with 12 bases between. Germline V lookup: CDR1 SGDLS, CDR2 YYNGEE. CDR3 bases: TGTGCCAGCAGCGCTTCCCCGCACCATGAGCAGTTCTTC. Its protein is CASSASPHHEQFF.

This clone was detected only once. The chain is built from TRBV25-1 and TRBJ2-7; D ambiguous. V lost 2 bases and J lost 3, with 5 bases in between. This CDR3 has 12 amino acids. Germline values: CDR1 MGHDK, CDR2 SYGVNS. The CDR3 reads CASSEQIYEQYF. The CDR3 bases are TGTGCCAGCAGTGAACAGATCTACGAGCAGTACTTC.

The chain uses TRBV7-8 and TRBJ2-3, with 10 bases that match TRBD1. CDR1 is SGHVS, CDR2 FQNEAQ, per germline. The CDR3 is 17 residues long. Germline trimming cut 5 bases from V and 2 bases from J; bases unmatched to any gene: 10. CDR3 protein: CASSLVRGTGVTDTQYF. The CDR3 region has the DNA TGTGCCAGCAGCCTTGTACGCGGGACAGGGGTCACAGATACGCAGTATTTT.

This chain links TRBV6-5 with TRBJ2-1, with 8 bases identical to TRBD1. The J segment lost 3 bases and the V segment lost 6 bases, leaving 4 bases of the junction unmatched. CDR3 size: 14 residues. Germline assignment: CDR1 MNHEY and CDR2 SVGAGI. CDR3 loop: CASSGQGVYNEQFF. The DNA for the CDR3 is TGTGCCAGCAGCGGACAGGGCGTCTACAATGAGCAGTTCTTC.

CDR3 DNA: TGTGCCAGTAGTTTCAGGGGGCGAGGGTACAATGAGCAGTTCTTC. Translated: CASSFRGRGYNEQFF. The genes are TRBV19 and TRBJ2-1; 8 bases map to TRBD1. Germline CDR1 reads LNHDA; CDR2 reads SQIVND (reference sequence). The CDR3 is 15 amino acids. Trimming removed 5 bases from V and 4 bases from J; junction bases left unmatched: 7.

The chain uses TRBV28 and TRBJ2-7; 7 bases are a match to TRBD1. This CDR3 region has 14 residues. Per the germline V gene, CDR1 is MDHEN and CDR2 is SYDVKM. V gave up 5 bases and J gave up 4 bases; unmatched junction bases: 8. CDR3 DNA: TGTGCCAGCAGTAACAGGGGTCCAAGGTACGAGCAGTACTTC. Amino acids: CASSNRGPRYEQYF.

The chain couples TRBV6-1 to TRBJ1-3; D is ambiguous. The V gene lost 2 bases and the J gene lost 2 bases, with 4 bases spanning the gap. This CDR3 has 13 residues. CDR1 is MNHNS, CDR2 SASEGT, per germline. The CDR3 DNA reads TGTGCCAGCAGTGAATCTCCTGGAAACACCATATATTTT. Amino acid sequence: CASSESPGNTIYF.

The rearrangement links TRBV7-2 to TRBJ2-3; 10 nucleotides align to TRBD1. CDR3 length: 15 amino acids. The J segment lost 6 bases and the V segment lost 5 bases, leaving 8 bases of the junction unmatched. Germline V gene sequence: CDR1 SGHTA, CDR2 FQGNSA. Here the CDR3 reads CASSPYSDRGDTQYF. DNA for the CDR3: TGTGCCAGCAGCCCCTACTCGGACAGGGGGGATACGCAGTATTTT.

V and J are TRBV9 and TRBJ2-5; 11 nucleotides agree with TRBD2. This CDR3 is built from 13 residues. Germline V gives CDR1 SGDLS, CDR2 YYNGEE. V shed 0 bases, J shed 9 bases, and the junction held 1 base outside the gene matches. The CDR3 reads CASSVVSGGAQYF. The DNA of the CDR3 is TGTGCCAGCAGCGTAGTTAGCGGGGGGGCCCAGTACTTC.

This rearrangement joins TRBV28 to TRBJ1-5; D ambiguous. The CDR3 covers 13 residues. Germline loops: CDR1 MDHEN, CDR2 SYDVKM. V was cut by 7 bases and J by 4 bases, with 11 bases left in between. The CDR3 region is CASIVGVNQPQHF. The CDR3 region has the DNA TGTGCCAGCATCGTTGGGGTAAATCAGCCCCAGCATTTT.

V is TRBV5-1 and J is TRBJ2-1; no clear D gene. Germline CDR1 SGHRS, CDR2 YFSETQ. The CDR3 spans 14 residues. Trimming pared 4 bases from V and 7 bases from J, leaving 15 bases between. CDR3 DNA: TGCGCCAGCAGCCTGGGAAGTGGTGGGAATGAGCAGTTCTTC. Its translation: CASSLGSGGNEQFF.

With respect to this clone: Other DNA sequences from this sample encode an identical CDR3 as well. The chain employs TRBV28 and TRBJ2-7, with TRBD2 matching over 7 bases. Germline V CDR1 and CDR2: MDHEN, SYDVKM. V lost 8 bases and J lost 2; bases outside the gene matches: 0. This CDR3 comprises 11 residues. DNA for the CDR3: TGTGCCAGCGGGGGGGCCTACGAGCAGTACTTC. It is translated as CASGGAYEQYF.

V gene TRBV9 combines with J gene TRBJ2-2; 7 nucleotides line up with TRBD1. J lost 1 base, V lost 3 bases, and 12 bases had no gene match. The CDR3 sequence is 18 residues long. Per germline, CDR1 SGDLS and CDR2 YYNGEE. The CDR3 DNA follows: TGTGCCAGCAGCGGACAAGGAACGGGGACAGAGAACACCGGGGAGCTGTTTTTT. This gives the protein CASSGQGTGTENTGELFF. The variable domain in full, with the rest retrieved from reference TRBV9 and TRBJ2-2, is DSGVTQTPKHLITATGQRVTLRCSPRSGDLSVYWYQQSLDQGLQFLIQYYNGEERAKGNILERFSAQQFPDLHSELNLSSLELGDSALYFCASSGQGTGTENTGELFFGEGSRLTVL.

This sequence joins TRBV2 and TRBJ1-2, with 8 bases aligning to TRBD1. The V and J ends lost 5 bases and 3 bases, in that order; junction bases with no gene match: 2. The CDR3 is made up of 13 amino acids. From germline, CDR1 is SNHLY and CDR2 FYNNEI. In nucleotides, the CDR3 is TGTGCCAGCAGTCAGGACAGGGACTATGGCTACACCTTC. The encoded protein is CASSQDRDYGYTF.

This chain connects TRBV5-4 to TRBJ2-7, with 7 bases aligning to TRBD1. Germline CDR1 is SGHNT and CDR2 is YYREEE (reference sequence). V was pared by 4 bases and J by 3 bases, with 10 bases of the junction left unmatched. This CDR3 comprises 15 residues. CDR3 loop: CASSPRTGTSYEQYF. DNA for the CDR3: TGTGCCAGCAGCCCAAGGACAGGTACAAGCTACGAGCAGTACTTC.

The V gene is TRBV10-2, the J gene TRBJ1-1; weak D call: TRBD1 (5 bases). The CDR3 runs 15 residues. Trimming pared 6 bases from V and 1 base from J, leaving 15 bases between. Looked up from germline, CDR1 is WSHSY and CDR2 is SAAADI. This CDR3 is CASSQLRQKNTEAFF. CDR3 DNA: TGCGCCAGCAGCCAACTTAGACAGAAGAACACTGAAGCTTTCTTT.

The CDR3 DNA reads as TGCGCCAGCAGCTTAAAGGGGCACAATGAGCAGTTCTTC. Its protein product is CASSLKGHNEQFF. The chain carries TRBV5-1 and TRBJ2-1; TRBD1 is a possible D gene (5 bases). Per the germline V gene, CDR1 is SGHRS and CDR2 is YFSETQ. Trimming pared 2 bases from V and 5 bases from J, leaving 8 bases between. The CDR3 has 13 amino acids. Variable domain in full (rest from reference TRBV5-1 and TRBJ2-1): KAGVTQTPRYLIKTRGQQVTLSCSPISGHRSVSWYQQTPGQGLQFLFEYFSETQRNKGNFPGRFSGRQFSNSRSEMNVSTLELGDSALYLCASSLKGHNEQFFGPGTRLTVL.

The chain carries TRBV27 and TRBJ2-6; D perhaps matches TRBD1 (5 bases). Trimming pared 8 bases from V and 0 bases from J, leaving 11 bases between. The CDR3 contains 15 residues. Germline V gene data show CDR1 as MNHEY and CDR2 as SMNVEV (reference sequence). The CDR3 DNA sequence: TGTGCCAGCTCCTATCAGGGCTCTGGGGCCAACGTCCTGACTTTC. The encoded protein is CASSYQGSGANVLTF. The full variable domain, its missing parts supplied by reference TRBV27 and TRBJ2-6, is EAQVTQNPRYLITVTGKKLTVTCSQNMNHEYMSWYRQDPGLGLRQIYYSMNVEVTDKGDVPEGYKVSRKEKRNFPLILESPSPNQTSLYFCASSYQGSGANVLTFGAGSRLTVL.

This sequence joins TRBV5-1 and TRBJ2-7; 7 positions agree with TRBD1. The CDR3 contains 16 residues. V lost 4 bases, J lost 2 bases, and 12 bases stayed unmatched. CDR1 and CDR2 (germline): SGHRS, YFSETQ. The CDR3 DNA sequence: TGCGCCAGCAGCCCTGGCTTTGGGACAGCCGCCTACGAGCAGTACTTC. As protein: CASSPGFGTAAYEQYF.

The CDR3 sequence: CASTRGTQETQYF. DNA of the CDR3: TGTGCCAGCACCCGCGGGACGCAAGAGACCCAGTACTTC. This sequence joins TRBV7-9 and TRBJ2-5; D might be TRBD2 (6 bases). This CDR3 spans 13 amino acids. V was trimmed by 7 bases and J by 2 bases, leaving 11 bases between them. Germline CDR1 SEHNR, CDR2 FQNEAQ (reference sequence).

The chain uses TRBV4-1 and TRBJ2-5; D unresolved. CDR1 is MGHRA and CDR2 is YSYEKL in the germline V gene. This CDR3 comprises 13 residues. The ends were cut back, 1 base at V and 5 bases at J, with 8 bases in the middle. CDR3 sequence (DNA): TGCGCCAGCAGCCAAGGGGCTCACGAGACCCAGTACTTC. Protein sequence: CASSQGAHETQYF.

V usage is TRBV10-3 and J usage is TRBJ2-3; unclear D gene. The germline V gene has CDR1 ENHRY and CDR2 SYGVKD. This CDR3 is 13 amino acids long. V lost 0 bases and J lost 2, with 3 bases in between. This CDR3 reads CAISESYTDTQYF. Here the CDR3 DNA reads TGTGCCATCAGTGAGTCATACACAGATACGCAGTATTTT.

V and J are TRBV9 and TRBJ2-2; no firm D call. This CDR3 has 14 amino acids. Germline assignment: CDR1 SGDLS and CDR2 YYNGEE. With 3 bases removed from V and 7 bases from J, the gap between germline ends came to 13 bases. CDR3 nucleotides: TGTGCCAGCAGCGCCCTTGTCGAGCTCGGGGAGCTGTTTTTT. This gives the protein CASSALVELGELFF.

This chain uses TRBV7-6 with TRBJ2-7; 8 nucleotides line up with TRBD2. This CDR3 comprises 17 residues. The germline gives CDR1 SGHVS, CDR2 FNYEAQ. Trimming at V came to 0 bases and at J to 1 base, leaving 8 bases not matched to a gene. The CDR3 sequence: CASSLARGTSGSYEQYF. DNA for the CDR3: TGTGCCAGCAGCTTAGCGCGGGGGACTAGTGGTTCCTACGAGCAGTACTTC.

The CDR3 protein is CATSRDLQGAGELFF. CDR3 nucleotides: TGTGCCACCAGCAGAGATCTTCAGGGCGCCGGGGAGCTGTTTTTT. The chain recombines TRBV15 with TRBJ2-2, with TRBD1 as a possible D gene (5 bases). V was trimmed by 0 bases and J by 6 bases, leaving 11 bases between them. CDR1 is LNHNV, CDR2 YYDKDF, per germline (reference sequence). The CDR3 runs 15 residues.

This chain links TRBV6-5 with TRBJ1-2; perhaps TRBD1 as D (6 bases). CDR1 is MNHEY and CDR2 is SVGAGI in the germline V gene. This CDR3 contains 13 residues. V dropped 6 bases and J dropped 8 bases, with 16 bases sitting between them. The CDR3 nucleotides are TGTGCCAGCAGGCGGGACACCGAGAAGGGCTACACCTTC. As protein: CASRRDTEKGYTF.

The chain joins TRBV7-9 to TRBJ2-7; 8 bases line up with TRBD1. The V gene's germline CDR1 is SEHNR and CDR2 FQNEAQ (reference sequence). V lost 5 bases and J lost 2; bases outside the gene matches: 14. The CDR3 contains 17 residues. CDR3 in amino acids: CASSASSPGQGPYEQYF. CDR3 in DNA: TGTGCCAGCAGCGCTAGCTCACCTGGACAGGGACCCTACGAGCAGTACTTC.